Shown below are 26 T cell receptor beta chains from a single sample sequenced in a study of blood T cell repertoires in COVID-19. The protocol was immunoSEQ multiplex PCR, while the TCRdb copy is restricted to in-frame clones and leaves out a portion. This table holds approximately 30,000 clones, about 80% found once. Sequences were obtained from peripheral blood. Receptors were obtained from a man aged 70 or older with acute or convalescent COVID-19.

This chain uses TRBV6-2 or TRBV6-3 with TRBJ1-5; D gene uncertain. The CDR3 contains 13 residues. V was clipped by 4 bases and J by 7 bases, with 11 bases between them. The germline gives CDR1 MNHEY, CDR2 SVGEGT. As DNA, the CDR3 is TGTGCCAGCAGTTCCACCTCGGGGCAGCCCCAGCATTTT. Its translation: CASSSTSGQPQHF.

The chain employs TRBV5-1 and TRBJ1-1; 12 bases are shared with TRBD1. The germline V gene has CDR1 SGHRS and CDR2 YFSETQ. CDR3 size: 16 residues. Trimming at V came to 4 bases and at J to 8 bases, leaving 12 bases not matched to a gene. CDR3 sequence (DNA): TGCGCCAGCAGCCGGAATTCCGGGACAGGGGGCAAGGAAGCTTTCTTT. As protein: CASSRNSGTGGKEAFF.

This chain connects TRBV7-3 to TRBJ2-1; 13 nucleotides agree with TRBD2. V was pared by 6 bases and J by 4 bases, with 3 bases of the junction left unmatched. Germline assignment: CDR1 SGHTA and CDR2 FQGTGA. The CDR3 length is 15 residues. The CDR3, as DNA: TGTGCCAGCAGACGGACTAGCGGGAGTTACAATGAGCAGTTCTTC. Its protein is CASRRTSGSYNEQFF.

This clone was seen a few times. The CDR3: CASSYRVGNQPQHF. DNA of the CDR3: TGTGCCAGCAGTTACAGGGTTGGCAATCAGCCCCAGCATTTT. This chain links TRBV27 with TRBJ1-5; D is possibly TRBD1 (6 bases). The CDR3 loop spans 14 amino acids. Germline V gene data show CDR1 as MNHEY and CDR2 as SMNVEV (reference sequence). The V and J ends lost 4 bases and 2 bases respectively, with 9 bases between them.

J is TRBJ2-7 and V is TRBV5-4; no firm D call. Per the germline V gene, CDR1 is SGHNT and CDR2 is YYREEE (reference sequence). The CDR3 has 14 residues. V lost 0 bases to trimming and J lost 4 bases, with 11 bases between them. Here the CDR3 reads CASSLVGGSYEQYF. Here the CDR3 DNA reads TGTGCCAGCAGCTTGGTTGGCGGATCTTACGAGCAGTACTTC. The full variable domain, with the rest looked up from reference TRBV5-4 and TRBJ2-7, is ETGVTQSPTHLIKTRGQQVTLRCSSQSGHNTVSWYQQALGQGPQFIFQYYREEENGRGNFPPRFSGLQFPNYSSELNVNALELDDSALYLCASSLVGGSYEQYFGPGTRLTVT.

The chain has TRBV7-2 and TRBJ2-4, with a tentative D call TRBD1 (8 bases). This CDR3 contains 13 residues. CDR1 is SGHTA and CDR2 is FQGNSA in the germline V gene. Between the trimmed V and J ends, which lost 7 bases and 9 bases, there was a span of 16 bases. The CDR3 nucleotides are TGTGCCAGCACCCCGGACAGGGAGGGCATTCAGTACTTC. Translating gives CASTPDREGIQYF.

The chain couples TRBV7-7 to TRBJ2-5, with 8 bases that match TRBD1. This CDR3 has 14 amino acids. V was pared by 5 bases and J by 4 bases, with 6 bases of the junction left unmatched. Germline lookup yields CDR1 SSHAT and CDR2 FNYEAQ (reference sequence). The CDR3 DNA is TGTGCCAGCAGCAGAGACAGGGGAGGAGAGACCCAGTACTTC. It is translated as CASSRDRGGETQYF.

By sample share, this clone is large. The V gene is TRBV28, the J gene TRBJ1-6; a weak D match, TRBD1 (5 bases). Germline-derived CDR1 and CDR2 are MDHEN and SYDVKM. V shed 2 bases and J shed 3 bases, with 14 bases lying between them. The CDR3 covers 17 residues. The CDR3 protein is CASSLGGRAHYNSPLHF. As DNA, the CDR3 is TGTGCCAGCAGTTTAGGTGGCAGGGCCCACTATAATTCACCCCTCCACTTT. The variable domain in full, with the rest retrieved from reference TRBV28 and TRBJ1-6, is DVKVTQSSRYLVKRTGEKVFLECVQDMDHENMFWYRQDPGLGLRLIYFSYDVKMKEKGDIPEGYSVSREKKERFSLILESASTNQTSMYLCASSLGGRAHYNSPLHFGNGTRLTVT.

The chain has TRBV19 and TRBJ2-7, with D possibly TRBD1 on 6 matching bases. V was shortened by 0 bases and J by 3 bases, with 21 bases between the two germline ends. CDR1 and CDR2 (germline): LNHDA, SQIVND (reference sequence). CDR3 length: 18 amino acids. The DNA for the CDR3 is TGTGCCAGTAGTATAGACGCCGCTGGGACACCCCGCCGCTACGAGCAGTACTTC. Translating gives CASSIDAAGTPRRYEQYF.

This clone has just a few counts. Within the sample, other DNA sequences also encode this same CDR3. V usage is TRBV9 and J usage is TRBJ1-4; no firm D call. Germline loops: CDR1 SGDLS, CDR2 YYNGEE. V gave up 0 bases and J gave up 2 bases, with 5 bases separating them. This CDR3 contains 14 residues. This chain's CDR3 is CASSVGGTNEKLFF. CDR3 DNA: TGTGCCAGCAGCGTAGGAGGGACTAATGAAAAACTGTTTTTT. Together with reference TRBV9 and TRBJ1-4, the CDR3 gives the full variable domain: DSGVTQTPKHLITATGQRVTLRCSPRSGDLSVYWYQQSLDQGLQFLIQYYNGEERAKGNILERFSAQQFPDLHSELNLSSLELGDSALYFCASSVGGTNEKLFFGSGTQLSVL.

This rearrangement joins TRBV7-2 to TRBJ2-7, with 15 nucleotides matching TRBD2. J lost 5 bases, V lost 5 bases, and 7 bases had no gene match. The germline V gene encodes CDR1 SGHTA and CDR2 FQGNSA. This CDR3 is built from 16 residues. The CDR3 DNA sequence: TGTGCCAGCAGCGTCCCCGGACTAGCGGGAGGGCACGAGCAGTACTTC. Amino acid sequence: CASSVPGLAGGHEQYF.

This chain uses TRBV7-2 with TRBJ2-7; unclear D gene. V was trimmed by 1 base and J by 7 bases, leaving 8 bases between them. The CDR3 contains 12 residues. CDR1 and CDR2 from the germline V gene are SGHTA and FQGNSA. CDR3 in DNA: TGTGCCAGCAGCTTAGTTTTCCGGGAGCAGTACTTC. Translating it yields CASSLVFREQYF.

The chain is built from TRBV15 and TRBJ1-2; D is possibly TRBD1 (6 bases). The length of the CDR3 is 16 residues. The V end lost 1 base, the J end lost 8 bases, and 20 bases lay between the germline ends. The germline gives CDR1 LNHNV, CDR2 YYDKDF (reference sequence). The CDR3 sequence is CATSRGSGGPEDGYTF. As DNA, the CDR3 is TGTGCCACCAGCAGAGGTTCGGGGGGCCCTGAAGACGGCTACACCTTC.

The chain joins TRBV7-6 to TRBJ1-4; D is unresolved. The germline V gene has CDR1 SGHVS and CDR2 FNYEAQ. V was pared by 2 bases and J by 7 bases, with 14 bases between. The CDR3 sequence is 15 residues long. CDR3 sequence reads: CASSLQAQAGEKLFF. The CDR3, as DNA: TGTGCCAGCAGCTTACAAGCCCAGGCGGGTGAAAAACTGTTTTTT.

The chain couples TRBV2 to TRBJ1-6, with D perhaps TRBD1 (6 bases). V gave up 5 bases and J gave up 7 bases, with 6 bases separating them. Per the germline V gene, CDR1 is SNHLY and CDR2 is FYNNEI. The CDR3 sequence is 12 residues long. CDR3 in DNA: TGTGCCAGCAGTACAGGGAATTCACCCCTCCACTTT. This gives the protein CASSTGNSPLHF.

The chain employs TRBV3-1 (or the pseudogene TRBV3-2) and TRBJ2-1, with a possible D match to TRBD2 (6 bases). CDR1 LGHDT and CDR2 YNNKEL come from the germline V gene (reference sequence). The CDR3 consists of 15 residues. The V end was cut by 0 bases, the J end by 2 bases, with 8 bases between. The CDR3 is CASSQDTGAYNEQFF. The CDR3 DNA is TGTGCCAGCAGCCAAGATACGGGGGCCTACAATGAGCAGTTCTTC.

This clone was recorded only once. The V and J genes are TRBV13 and TRBJ2-3; D remains ambiguous. Trimming cost V 4 bases and J 2 bases, with 10 bases left between them. This CDR3 is built from 14 residues. The V gene's germline CDR1 is PRHDT and CDR2 FYEKMQ (reference sequence). CDR3 residues: CASSSRTSTDTQYF. CDR3 nucleotides: TGTGCCAGCAGCTCCCGAACATCCACAGATACGCAGTATTTT.

The chain employs TRBV24-1 and TRBJ1-5; 7 bases are shared with TRBD1. Losses at the gene ends were 9 bases for V and 7 bases for J; bases not matched to a gene: 5. Germline CDR1 reads KGHDR; CDR2 reads SFDVKD. The CDR3 covers 12 residues. CDR3 in amino acids: CATSTGDQPQHF. The CDR3, as DNA: TGTGCCACCTCCACAGGGGACCAGCCCCAGCATTTT.

The chain uses TRBV9 and TRBJ2-7; the D is unclear. Germline CDR1 SGDLS, CDR2 YYNGEE. The V end was cut by 0 bases, the J end by 3 bases, with 7 bases between. The CDR3 consists of 13 residues. The CDR3 nucleotides read TGTGCCAGCAGCGTAGGGGCCGGCTACGAGCAGTACTTC. Its translation: CASSVGAGYEQYF.

The rearrangement uses TRBV3-1 (or the pseudogene TRBV3-2) and TRBJ2-1; TRBD1 is a possible D gene (7 bases). The CDR3 is 17 residues long. V was shortened by 1 base and J by 7 bases, with 20 bases between the two germline ends. Germline loops: CDR1 LGHDT, CDR2 YNNKEL (reference sequence). CDR3 DNA sequence: TGTGCCAGCAGCCAAGTACTCAGGACAGGAGGGGTGAATGAGCAGTTCTTC. This sequence encodes CASSQVLRTGGVNEQFF.

This clone turned up a few times. The chain uses TRBV11-3 and TRBJ2-2; 8 nucleotides align to TRBD1. V shed 5 bases, J shed 3 bases, and the junction held 5 bases outside the gene matches. The CDR3 extends over 15 amino acids. From germline, CDR1 is SGHNT and CDR2 YENEEA. The CDR3 spells CASSPGQGDTGELFF. The CDR3 DNA follows: TGTGCCAGCAGCCCCGGACAGGGAGACACCGGGGAGCTGTTTTTT.

J is TRBJ1-5 and V is TRBV2, with a tentative D call TRBD1 (5 bases). The CDR3 loop spans 14 amino acids. From germline, CDR1 is SNHLY and CDR2 FYNNEI. V lost 4 bases and J 7 bases, leaving 14 bases between the germline ends. The CDR3: CASSGQGRRQPQHF. The CDR3 DNA is TGTGCCAGCAGTGGGCAGGGTAGGCGGCAGCCCCAGCATTTT.

This clone occurred a few times. The chain links TRBV7-9 to TRBJ2-2; TRBD2 agrees at 7 bases. The CDR3 is 14 residues long. CDR1 is SEHNR and CDR2 is FQNEAQ in the germline V gene (reference sequence). Trimming at V came to 2 bases and at J to 6 bases, leaving 3 bases not matched to a gene. CDR3 sequence reads: CASSLRTSPGELFF. The CDR3 nucleotides are TGTGCCAGCAGCTTACGGACTAGTCCCGGGGAGCTGTTTTTT.

This clone was picked up a small number of times. This chain uses TRBV28 with TRBJ2-4; TRBD2 aligns across 11 bases. Germline loops: CDR1 MDHEN, CDR2 SYDVKM. CDR3 size: 20 residues. V shed 5 bases and J 0 bases; nucleotides not matched to a gene: 15. CDR3 DNA: TGTGCCAGCAGTCTTGGACTAGCGGGTTCCGTTTTGCTAGCCAAAAACATTCAGTACTTC. It translates to CASSLGLAGSVLLAKNIQYF.

In this sample, this clone turned up a few times. The V gene is TRBV7-2, the J gene TRBJ1-2; D might be TRBD1 (5 bases). Deletions cut 6 bases from V and 4 bases from J, with 12 bases between. Looked up from germline, CDR1 is SGHTA and CDR2 is FQGNSA. The CDR3 totals 13 residues. CDR3 sequence: CASSQGVGYGYTF. DNA of the CDR3: TGTGCCAGCAGTCAAGGGGTTGGCTATGGCTACACCTTC.

In regard to this clone: Other DNA sequences from this sample encode an identical CDR3 as well. The chain links TRBV19 to TRBJ2-7; 7 bases are shared with TRBD2. V was pared by 3 bases and J by 2 bases, with 4 bases of the junction left unmatched. Germline V CDR1 and CDR2: LNHDA, SQIVND (reference sequence). The CDR3 is made up of 14 amino acids. The CDR3: CASSISGGPYEQYF. CDR3 nucleotides: TGTGCCAGTAGTATTTCGGGGGGACCCTACGAGCAGTACTTC.